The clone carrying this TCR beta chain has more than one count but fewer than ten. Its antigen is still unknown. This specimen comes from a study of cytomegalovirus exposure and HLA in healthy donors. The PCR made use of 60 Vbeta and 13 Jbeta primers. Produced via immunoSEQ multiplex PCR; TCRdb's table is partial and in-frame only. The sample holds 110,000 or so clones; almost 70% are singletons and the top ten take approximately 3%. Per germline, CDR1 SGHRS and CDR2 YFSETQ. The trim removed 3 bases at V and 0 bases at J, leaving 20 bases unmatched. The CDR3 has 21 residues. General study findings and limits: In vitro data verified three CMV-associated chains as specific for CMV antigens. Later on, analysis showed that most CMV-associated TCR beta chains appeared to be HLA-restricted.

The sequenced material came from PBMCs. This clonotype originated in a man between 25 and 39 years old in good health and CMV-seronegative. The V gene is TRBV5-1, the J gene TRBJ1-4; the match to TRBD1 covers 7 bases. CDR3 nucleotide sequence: TGCGCCAGCAGCTGGGGCACATCGACAGGGCCCTCGGCGGCAACTAATGAAAAACTGTTTTTT. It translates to CASSWGTSTGPSAATNEKLFF.